The sequence of this T cell receptor beta chain was determined in a study of regulatory T cells in long-lasting Graves disease. This clonotype has a count of ten or more. Combining iRepertoire HTBI primers with Arm-PCR of CDR3 regions, the authors built TCR beta libraries. MiXCR, applied by TCRdb to the multiplex PCR reads, yields one record per CDR3 protein. The profile covers roughly 400,000 distinct CDR3 sequences, with 15% appearing a single time and roughly 7.7% taken by the ten largest. The time point here: newly diagnosed GD, antithyroid drugs for less than 3 months. Extracted PBMC RNA gave rise to the TCR library. Germline assignment: CDR1 MDHEN and CDR2 SYDVKM. The CDR3 consists of 16 residues. Trimming at V came to 4 bases and at J to 4 bases, leaving 5 bases not matched to a gene. These records were also assigned to another study, of T cells in Graves' hyperthyroidism and ophthalmopathy.

This sequence joins TRBV28 and TRBJ2-5; 14 bases are a match to TRBD2. This clonotype was sampled from a woman in her thirties or forties with Graves disease. Sequences were derived from peripheral blood mononuclear cells (PBMCs), sampled at new diagnosis, from a patient treated with antithyroid drugs. The CDR3 is CASSSGTSGRGETQYF. The CDR3 DNA is TGTGCCAGCAGTTCCGGGACTAGCGGGAGAGGAGAGACCCAGTACTTC.